A single TCR beta chain is shown here with its context. Source study methods: Estimated nucleated cell counts came from reference gene primer amplification. The repertoire was sequenced with immunoSEQ multiplex PCR; TCRdb's copy has only in-frame clones and lacks some. V and J calls and clone size are those listed in that table; D and trimming were worked out from the DNA. This table has 200,000 to 250,000 clones, approximately 90% appearing once. This record belongs to a study of blood T cell repertoires in COVID-19. Across the whole study: Spain, Italy and the United States supplied samples that represented acute and convalescent COVID-19. PBMCs, B-cell-depleted T cells, or T cells provided the cDNA or gDNA that made up the material.

The V segment lost 3 bases and the J segment 9 bases; nucleotides outside the gene matches: 10. The CDR3 runs 15 residues. The germline V gene encodes CDR1 SGHKS and CDR2 YYEKEE (reference sequence). Seattle patients were enrolled while actively infected and followed longitudinally. The clonotype originates from a man aged 25-45 years with COVID-19, enrolled during active disease. The material sequenced was peripheral blood. The J gene is TRBJ2-4, the V gene TRBV5-5; TRBD2 aligns across 9 bases. For the CDR3, the DNA is TGTGCCAGCAGCTCCCGACTAGCGGAGCAGGGCATTCAGTACTTC. As protein: CASSSRLAEQGIQYF.